This T cell receptor beta chain was retrieved from a study of spatial heterogeneity in lung cancer. TCRdb fed the 5' RACE reads into MiXCR, producing one record per CDR3 protein. The data hold more than 95,000 distinct CDR3 sequences, with 10% to 15% observed a single time. Specified time point: blood at routine non-recurrence follow-up after resection. Researchers sequenced whole RNA taken from tumor, nontumor lung or frozen PBMC without sorting. Germline-derived CDR1 and CDR2 are MGHRA and YSYEKL. The CDR3 totals 15 residues. V dropped 1 base and J dropped 3; count of bases not matched to a gene: 4.

This sequence originates from a male donor with early-stage non-small cell lung cancer. This sequence joins TRBV4-1 and TRBJ2-7, with TRBD1 matching 9 bases. Sequenced material: PBMCs, taken at follow-up. CDR3 bases: TGCGCCAGCAGCCAAGCTGGGACAGGGAGCTACGAGCAGTACTTC. Its protein product is CASSQAGTGSYEQYF.